The 8 T cell receptor beta chains given below trace back to one sample, sequenced in a study of cytomegalovirus exposure and HLA in healthy donors. The PCR used 60 Vbeta and 13 Jbeta primers. TCRdb's copy holds only in-frame clones and misses some; the assay was immunoSEQ multiplex PCR. The top ten clones hold about 1.5% of a sample with more than 150,000 clones, 77% of them seen once. Sequenced input: PBMCs. These TCRs come from a man younger than 30 in good health and CMV-seronegative.

The sample holds one count of this clone. V usage is TRBV27 and J usage is TRBJ1-4, with 8 bases identical to TRBD1. The CDR3 totals 14 residues. Germline CDR1 MNHEY, CDR2 SMNVEV (reference sequence). The V gene end was trimmed by 9 bases and the J gene end by 5 bases; junction bases not matched to a gene: 8. CDR3 DNA sequence: TGTGCCAGTTGTGTCGGACAGGGAAATGAAAAACTGTTTTTT. Translation: CASCVGQGNEKLFF.

The sample holds a few counts of this clone. The gene calls are TRBV6-5 and TRBJ1-4; D gene uncertain. The germline V gene encodes CDR1 MNHEY and CDR2 SVGAGI. The germline V and J ends were trimmed by 7 bases and 10 bases, with 16 bases remaining between them. This CDR3 has 13 amino acids. The CDR3 coding sequence is TGTGCCAGCACTTCATACGGAGGCGGAAAACTGTTTTTT. It yields the protein CASTSYGGGKLFF.

The rearrangement uses TRBV19 and TRBJ1-2, with 7 bases fitting TRBD1. CDR3 size: 17 residues. Germline trimming cut 4 bases from V and 4 bases from J; bases unmatched to any gene: 15. Germline CDR1 reads LNHDA; CDR2 reads SQIVND (reference sequence). The CDR3 loop reads CASSTAGRGFTGYGYTF. The CDR3 nucleotides are TGTGCCAGTAGTACCGCAGGCAGGGGGTTTACGGGCTATGGCTACACCTTC.

This clone has more than one count but fewer than ten. This chain links TRBV4-1 with TRBJ2-1; possibly TRBD2 for D (5 bases). This CDR3 region has 16 residues. The germline V gene has CDR1 MGHRA and CDR2 YSYEKL. Trimming stripped 3 bases from V and 2 bases from J, with 14 bases between. The CDR3 DNA follows: TGCGCCAGCAGCCAGATCCGACTACAACCCTACAATGAGCAGTTCTTC. Its translation is CASSQIRLQPYNEQFF.

This clone was seen a few times. V is TRBV7-9 and J is TRBJ2-1; the D gene is possibly TRBD2 (6 bases). The CDR3 runs 15 residues. V lost 2 bases, J lost 5 bases, and 13 bases lay in between. Per germline, CDR1 SEHNR and CDR2 FQNEAQ (reference sequence). This chain's CDR3 is CASSLTSTRDNEQFF. For the CDR3, the DNA is TGTGCCAGCAGCTTAACTAGCACCAGGGACAATGAGCAGTTCTTC.

The chain recombines TRBV5-1 with TRBJ1-6; D is perhaps TRBD1 (6 bases). V was pared by 1 base and J by 9 bases, with 14 bases between. CDR1 is SGHRS and CDR2 is YFSETQ in the germline V gene. The CDR3 contains 15 residues. The CDR3 loop is CASSLRGGESSPLHF. In DNA, the CDR3 is TGCGCCAGCAGCTTGAGGGGGGGCGAGAGTTCACCCCTCCACTTT.

The chain has TRBV5-8 and TRBJ1-5; the D gene is possibly TRBD1 (6 bases). Germline lookup yields CDR1 SGHTS and CDR2 YDEGEE. The CDR3 consists of 15 residues. Trimming cost V 4 bases and J 3 bases, with 14 bases left between them. The CDR3 DNA reads as TGTGCCAGCAGCGGACAGTCCCTCCACAATCAGCCCCAGCATTTT. Its protein product is CASSGQSLHNQPQHF.

This clone showed up just once. This chain links TRBV7-6 with TRBJ2-7; 9 nucleotides match TRBD2. V shed 4 bases and J 5 bases; nucleotides not matched to a gene: 9. Germline V gene lookup returns CDR1 SGHVS and CDR2 FNYEAQ. The CDR3 contains 15 residues. The CDR3 DNA follows: TGTGCCAGCAGCTCCGTAGCGGGGGCCTTCAACGAGCAGTACTTC. It specifies CASSSVAGAFNEQYF.